The rows below give T cell receptor beta chains drawn from one sample of a study of shared clonotypes between healthy human individuals. The table came from immunoSEQ multiplex PCR; TCRdb's copy has only in-frame clones and leaves some out. The data show millions of clones, with 85% to 95% seen just once and roughly 0.13% held by the top ten. The sequencing sample was made of naive CD4+ T cells sorted from blood. These receptors were collected from a man aged 18-30 years in good health. Both conserved end residues are part of each CDR3. A D gene is named only where the DNA matches it firmly. Expanded clones are given a class, and other clones once, few, many or no size at all.

>NA|TRBJ1-2|TRBV7-2|NA
TGTGCCAGCAGCTCCCAGGCGGGGTATGGCTACACCTTC
CASSSQAGYGYTF
>NA|TRBJ2-2|TRBV5-4|NA
TGTGCCAGCAGCTTCAGATCTGGGAACACCGGGGAGCTGTTTTTT
CASSFRSGNTGELFF
>NA|TRBJ1-4|TRBV5-1|NA
TGCGCCAGCAGGGTTGCAGGGAATGTTAATGAAAAACTGTTTTTT
CASRVAGNVNEKLFF
>NA|TRBJ2-5|TRBV7-2|NA
TGTGCCAGCAGCTTAGAATCAGGGGAAGAGACCCAGTACTTC
CASSLESGEETQYF
>TRBD2|TRBJ2-7|TRBV6-5|NA
TGTGCCAGCAGTTATGCACTAGCGGGGCCTTCCTACGAGCAGTACTTC
CASSYALAGPSYEQYF
>NA|TRBJ2-2|TRBV11-2|NA
TGTGCCAGCAGCTTAAGCGGACCGAACACCGGGGAGCTGTTTTTT
CASSLSGPNTGELFF
>TRBD2|TRBJ2-7|TRBV5-4|NA
TGTGCCAGCAGCCCCCGCGGGGGTGGCTACGAGCAGTACTTC
CASSPRGGGYEQYF
>NA|TRBJ2-2|TRBV6-1|NA
TGTGCCGAGGCCGGGGACACCGGGGAGCTGTTTTTT
CAEAGDTGELFF
>NA|TRBJ2-5|TRBV4-3|once
TGCGCCAGCAGCCAAGAAGGTCCCCCGAAGGCGGGGCGAGAGACCCAGTACTTC
CASSQEGPPKAGRETQYF
>NA|TRBJ2-4|TRBV2|NA
TGTGCCGGGGCCCGGGACGGCGGGTCCATTCAGTACTTC
CAGARDGGSIQYF
>NA|TRBJ2-1|TRBV30|NA
TGTGCCTGGAGTGTTCATGTCAATGAGCAGTTCTTC
CAWSVHVNEQFF
>NA|TRBJ1-1|TRBV9|NA
TGTGCCAGCAGCGAGGCCGTGGGTGGGGCGGGTGAAGCTTTCTTT
CASSEAVGGAGEAFF
>NA|TRBJ1-2|TRBV4-1|NA
TGCGCCAGCAGCCAATGGGTTCTTGAGGAAAGGAGGGGCTACACCTTC
CASSQWVLEERRGYTF
>NA|TRBJ1-2|TRBV25-1|NA
TGTGCCAGCAGTGAATGGGAGAATGGCTACACCTTC
CASSEWENGYTF
>NA|TRBJ2-5|TRBV10-2|NA
TGCGCCAGCAGTGTAAGGGAGACCCAGTACTTC
CASSVRETQYF
>NA|TRBJ2-2|TRBV7-9|NA
TGTGCCAGCAGCTTACGGATGGGACCTGAACGCACCGGGGAGCTGTTTTTT
CASSLRMGPERTGELFF
>TRBD1|TRBJ1-2|TRBV6-4|NA
TGTGCCAGCAGTCCAGAGTGGACAGGGTTCTATGGCTACACCTTC
CASSPEWTGFYGYTF
>NA|TRBJ1-3|TRBV12-5|NA
TGTGCTAGTGCCGCTTCAGGGGACCAAGCTGGAAACACCATATATTTT
CASAASGDQAGNTIYF
>NA|TRBJ2-1|TRBV5-1|NA
TGCGCCAGCAGCTTGGCCGACAACTTAAGGGACAATGAGCAGTTCTTC
CASSLADNLRDNEQFF
>NA|TRBJ1-2|TRBV7-9|NA
TGTGCCAGCAGCTTAGGGGGTTCCCAGTCTTCACATGGCTACACCTTC
CASSLGGSQSSHGYTF
>NA|TRBJ1-2|TRBV29-1|NA
TGCAGCGTTGAAGTGGGGCGGAATGGCTACACCTTC
CSVEVGRNGYTF
>TRBD1|TRBJ2-2|TRBV5-1|NA
TGCGCCAGCAGCCCCGGACAGGCCAACACCGGGGAGCTGTTTTTT
CASSPGQANTGELFF
>NA|TRBJ2-7|TRBV5-1|NA
NA
CASSLSGVSYEQYF
>NA|TRBJ2-7|TRBV5-6|NA
TGTGCCAGCAGCTCTTCGAACGTCTGGCGGTACGAGCAGTACTTC
CASSSSNVWRYEQYF
>TRBD1|TRBJ2-7|TRBV5-1|NA
TGCGCCAGCAGCCCTAGGGACAGGGGGCGAGGCGAGCAGTACTTC
CASSPRDRGRGEQYF
>NA|TRBJ2-7|TRBV29-1|NA
TGCAGCGTTCGGAAGGCGGGGACCTACGAGCAGTACTTC
CSVRKAGTYEQYF
>NA|TRBJ1-4|TRBV7-8|NA
TGTGCCAGCAGCTTAGGGGCTCCAGGGCCTCCTGAAAAACTGTTTTTT
CASSLGAPGPPEKLFF
>NA|TRBJ2-1|TRBV28|NA
TGTGCCAGCAGCCCAGGACCGGGCCACAATGAGCAGTTCTTC
CASSPGPGHNEQFF
>NA|TRBJ1-5|TRBV2|NA
TGTGCCAGCAGTCTGGATCAGCCCCAGCATTTT
CASSLDQPQHF
>TRBD1|TRBJ2-7|TRBV19|NA
TGTGCCAGTAGTTCCCGACAGGGGGCTTGGGGCGAGCAGTACTTC
CASSSRQGAWGEQYF
>NA|TRBJ1-1|TRBV18|NA
TGTGCCAGCTCCCTAAACCAGGTATTGAACACTGAAGCTTTCTTT
CASSLNQVLNTEAFF
>NA|TRBJ2-7|TRBV5-6|NA
TGTGCCAGCAGGGTCGGCGGGGTACCCTACGAGCAGTACTTC
CASRVGGVPYEQYF
>TRBD1|TRBJ1-2|TRBV11-2|NA
TGTGCCAGCAGCTTATTATCATGGGCAGGGGGCGATGGCTACACCTTC
CASSLLSWAGGDGYTF
>NA|TRBJ1-1|TRBV9|NA
TGTGCCAGCAGCGTAGGCGGGTCGGACACTGAAGCTTTCTTT
CASSVGGSDTEAFF
>NA|TRBJ2-5|TRBV10-3|NA
TGTGCCATCAGCAGGGCTAGCGAGGAGACCCAGTACTTC
CAISRASEETQYF
>NA|TRBJ2-7|TRBV29-1|NA
TGCAGCGTTGGGCGCTCCTACGAGCAGTACTTC
CSVGRSYEQYF
>NA|TRBJ2-7|TRBV28|NA
TGTGCCAGCAGTTTGGAGCTCCCAGGAAATTACGAGCAGTACTTC
CASSLELPGNYEQYF
>NA|TRBJ2-2|TRBV10-3|NA
TGTGCCATCAGTCCGACAAAAACCGGGGAGCTGTTTTTT
CAISPTKTGELFF
>TRBD1|TRBJ1-2|TRBV6-1|NA
TGTGCCAGCAGAGGGGACAGGATACGCTATGGCTACACCTTC
CASRGDRIRYGYTF